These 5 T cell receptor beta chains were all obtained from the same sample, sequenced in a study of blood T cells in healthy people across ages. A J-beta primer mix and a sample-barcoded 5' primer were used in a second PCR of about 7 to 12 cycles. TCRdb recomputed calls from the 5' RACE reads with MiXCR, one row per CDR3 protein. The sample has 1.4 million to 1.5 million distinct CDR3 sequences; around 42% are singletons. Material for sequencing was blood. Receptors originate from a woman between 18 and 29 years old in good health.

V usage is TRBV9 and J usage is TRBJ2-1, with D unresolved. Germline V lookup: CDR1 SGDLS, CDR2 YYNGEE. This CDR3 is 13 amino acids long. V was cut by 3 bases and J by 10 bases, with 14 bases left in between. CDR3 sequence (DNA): TGTGCCAGCAGCGCCCAGTCGGCCCGCGAGCAGTTCTTC. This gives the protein CASSAQSAREQFF.

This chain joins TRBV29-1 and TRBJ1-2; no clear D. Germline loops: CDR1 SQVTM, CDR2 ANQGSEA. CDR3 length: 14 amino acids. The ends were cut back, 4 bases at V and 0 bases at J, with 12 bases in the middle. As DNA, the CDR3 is TGCAGCGTTGGGGCACTATTATCTAACTATGGCTACACCTTC. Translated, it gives CSVGALLSNYGYTF.

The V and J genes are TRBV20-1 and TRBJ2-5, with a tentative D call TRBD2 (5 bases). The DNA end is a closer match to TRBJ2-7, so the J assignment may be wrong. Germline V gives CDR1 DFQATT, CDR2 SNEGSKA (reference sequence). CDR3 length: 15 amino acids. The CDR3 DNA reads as TGCAGTGCTAGAGATTCCAAACGGGGTACCTACGAGCAGTACTTC. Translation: CSARDSKRGTYEQYF.

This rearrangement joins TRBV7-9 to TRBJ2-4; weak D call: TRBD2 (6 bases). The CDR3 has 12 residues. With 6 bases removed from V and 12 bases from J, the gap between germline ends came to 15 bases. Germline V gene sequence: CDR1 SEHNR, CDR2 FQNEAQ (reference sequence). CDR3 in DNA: TGTGCCAGCAGTCTACCTAGCGTACCTCAGTACTTC. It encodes CASSLPSVPQYF.

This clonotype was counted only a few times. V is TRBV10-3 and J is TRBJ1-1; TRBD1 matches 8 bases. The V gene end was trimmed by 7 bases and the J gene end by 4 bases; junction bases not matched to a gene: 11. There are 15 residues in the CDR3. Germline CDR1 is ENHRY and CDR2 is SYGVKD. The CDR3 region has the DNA TGTGCCATCAAAGGACAGGGTGTCGTGGCCACTGAAGCTTTCTTT. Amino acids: CAIKGQGVVATEAFF.